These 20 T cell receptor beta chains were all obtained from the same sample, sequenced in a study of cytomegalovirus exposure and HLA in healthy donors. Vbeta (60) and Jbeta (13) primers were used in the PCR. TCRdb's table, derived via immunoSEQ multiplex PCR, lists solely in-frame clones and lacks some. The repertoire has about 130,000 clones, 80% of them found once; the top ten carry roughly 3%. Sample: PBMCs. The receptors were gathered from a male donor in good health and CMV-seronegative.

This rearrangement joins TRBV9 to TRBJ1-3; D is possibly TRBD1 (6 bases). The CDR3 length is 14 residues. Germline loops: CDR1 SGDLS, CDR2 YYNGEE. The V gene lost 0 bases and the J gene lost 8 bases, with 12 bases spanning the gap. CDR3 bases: TGTGCCAGCAGCGTAGGGGGGCTGGGAGACACCATATATTTT. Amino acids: CASSVGGLGDTIYF.

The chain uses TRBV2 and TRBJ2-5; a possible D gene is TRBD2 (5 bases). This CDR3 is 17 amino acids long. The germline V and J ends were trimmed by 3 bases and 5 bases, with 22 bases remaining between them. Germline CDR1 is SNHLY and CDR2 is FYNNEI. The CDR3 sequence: CASSDKISRLAWETQYF. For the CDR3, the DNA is TGTGCCAGCAGTGATAAGATTAGTAGGCTAGCATGGGAGACCCAGTACTTC.

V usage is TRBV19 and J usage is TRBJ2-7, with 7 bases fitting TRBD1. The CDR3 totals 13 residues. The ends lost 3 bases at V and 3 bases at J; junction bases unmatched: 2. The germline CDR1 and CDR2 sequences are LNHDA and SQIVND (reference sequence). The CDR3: CASSMGQYYEQYF. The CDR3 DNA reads TGTGCCAGTAGTATGGGACAGTACTACGAGCAGTACTTC.

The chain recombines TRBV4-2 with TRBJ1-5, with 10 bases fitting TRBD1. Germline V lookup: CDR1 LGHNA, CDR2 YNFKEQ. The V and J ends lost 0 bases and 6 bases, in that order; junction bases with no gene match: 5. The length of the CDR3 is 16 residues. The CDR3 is CASSQDSGTGAQPQHF. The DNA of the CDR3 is TGTGCCAGCAGCCAAGATTCGGGGACAGGGGCTCAGCCCCAGCATTTT.

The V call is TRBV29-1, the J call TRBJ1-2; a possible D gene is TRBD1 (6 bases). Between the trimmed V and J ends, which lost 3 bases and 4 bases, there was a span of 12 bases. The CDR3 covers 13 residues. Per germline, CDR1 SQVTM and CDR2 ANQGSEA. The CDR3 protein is CSVELQGTYGYTF. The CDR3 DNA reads TGCAGCGTTGAGCTTCAGGGGACCTATGGCTACACCTTC. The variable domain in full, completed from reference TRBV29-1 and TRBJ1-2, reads SAVISQKPSRDICQRGTSLTIQCQVDSQVTMMFWYRQQPGQSLTLIATANQGSEATYESGFVIDKFPISRPNLTFSTLTVSNMSPEDSSIYLCSVELQGTYGYTFGSGTRLTVV.

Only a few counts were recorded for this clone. CDR3 loop: CASSARTGIYEQYF. The DNA of the CDR3 is TGTGCCAGCAGTGCCCGGACAGGTATCTACGAGCAGTACTTC. The chain uses TRBV6-5 and TRBJ2-7; 7 bases map to TRBD1. CDR1 is MNHEY, CDR2 SVGAGI, per germline. J lost 3 bases, V lost 5 bases, and 7 bases had no gene match. CDR3 size: 14 residues.

CDR3 amino acids: CASSQLTGTSYQETQYF. For the CDR3, the DNA is TGTGCCAGCAGCCAGTTAACCGGGACTAGTTACCAAGAGACCCAGTACTTC. The chain recombines TRBV5-8 with TRBJ2-5; 8 nucleotides match TRBD2. The CDR3 length is 17 residues. Germline assignment: CDR1 SGHTS and CDR2 YDEGEE. J was trimmed by 0 bases and V by 4 bases; bases with no gene match: 11.

The CDR3 DNA sequence: TGTGCCAGCAGCCCCCCCCAGGGACAGGGGGCTTTGAGGGAGTACTTC. Encoded protein: CASSPPQGQGALREYF. The rearrangement joins TRBV7-9 to TRBJ2-5; 12 positions agree with TRBD1. The CDR3 sequence is 16 residues long. Germline V lookup: CDR1 SEHNR, CDR2 FQNEAQ (reference sequence). V lost 5 bases and J lost 12; bases outside the gene matches: 16. Together with reference TRBV7-9 and TRBJ2-5, the CDR3 gives the full variable domain: DTGVSQNPRHKITKRGQNVTFRCDPISEHNRLYWYRQTLGQGPEFLTYFQNEAQLEKSRLLSDRFSAERPKGSFSTLEIQRTEQGDSAMYLCASSPPQGQGALREYFGPGTRLLVL.

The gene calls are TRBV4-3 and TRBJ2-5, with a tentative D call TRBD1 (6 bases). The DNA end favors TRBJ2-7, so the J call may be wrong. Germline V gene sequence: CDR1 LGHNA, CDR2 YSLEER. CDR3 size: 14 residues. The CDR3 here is CASSQVAGDNEQYF. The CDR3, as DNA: TGCGCCAGCAGCCAAGTGGCAGGGGATAACGAGCAGTACTTC.

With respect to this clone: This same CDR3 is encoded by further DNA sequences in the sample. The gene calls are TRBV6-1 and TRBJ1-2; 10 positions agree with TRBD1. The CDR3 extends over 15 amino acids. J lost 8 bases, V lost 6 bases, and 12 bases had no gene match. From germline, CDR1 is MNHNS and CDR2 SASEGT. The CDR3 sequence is CASSPGPGTGEGYTF. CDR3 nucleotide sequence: TGTGCCAGCAGCCCAGGACCCGGGACAGGGGAGGGCTACACCTTC.

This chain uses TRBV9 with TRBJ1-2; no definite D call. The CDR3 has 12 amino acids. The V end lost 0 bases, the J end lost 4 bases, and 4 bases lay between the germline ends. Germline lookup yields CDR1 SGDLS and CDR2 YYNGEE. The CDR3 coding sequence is TGTGCCAGCAGCGTAGTGAGCTATGGCTACACCTTC. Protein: CASSVVSYGYTF.

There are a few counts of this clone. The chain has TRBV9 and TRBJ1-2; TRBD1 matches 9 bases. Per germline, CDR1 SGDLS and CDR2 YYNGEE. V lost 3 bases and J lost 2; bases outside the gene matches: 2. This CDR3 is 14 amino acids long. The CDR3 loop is CASSAGQGNYGYTF. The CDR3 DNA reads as TGTGCCAGCAGCGCGGGACAGGGAAACTATGGCTACACCTTC.

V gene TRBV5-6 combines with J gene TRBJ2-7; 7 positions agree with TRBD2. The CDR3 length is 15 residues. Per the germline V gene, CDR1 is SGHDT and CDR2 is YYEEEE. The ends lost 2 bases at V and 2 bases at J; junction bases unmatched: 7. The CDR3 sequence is CASSFNQRGPYEQYF. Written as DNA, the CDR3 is TGTGCCAGCAGCTTCAACCAGCGGGGCCCCTACGAGCAGTACTTC.

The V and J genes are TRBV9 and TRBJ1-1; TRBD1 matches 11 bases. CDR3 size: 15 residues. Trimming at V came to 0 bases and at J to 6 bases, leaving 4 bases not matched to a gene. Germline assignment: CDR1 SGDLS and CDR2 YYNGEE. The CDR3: CASSVGDRGKPEAFF. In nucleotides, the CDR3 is TGTGCCAGCAGCGTAGGGGACAGGGGGAAGCCTGAAGCTTTCTTT.

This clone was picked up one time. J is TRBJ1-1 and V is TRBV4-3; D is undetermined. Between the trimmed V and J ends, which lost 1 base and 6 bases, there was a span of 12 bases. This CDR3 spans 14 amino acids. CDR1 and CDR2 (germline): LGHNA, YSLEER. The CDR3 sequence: CASSQATAVSEAFF. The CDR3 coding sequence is TGCGCCAGCAGCCAAGCGACGGCGGTCTCTGAAGCTTTCTTT.

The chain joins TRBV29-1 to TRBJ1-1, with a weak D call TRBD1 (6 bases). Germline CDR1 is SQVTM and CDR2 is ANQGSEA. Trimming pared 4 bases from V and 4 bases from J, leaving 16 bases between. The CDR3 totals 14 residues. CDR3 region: CSVGGGAGGTEAFF. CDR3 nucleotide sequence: TGCAGCGTTGGAGGGGGGGCGGGGGGCACTGAAGCTTTCTTT.

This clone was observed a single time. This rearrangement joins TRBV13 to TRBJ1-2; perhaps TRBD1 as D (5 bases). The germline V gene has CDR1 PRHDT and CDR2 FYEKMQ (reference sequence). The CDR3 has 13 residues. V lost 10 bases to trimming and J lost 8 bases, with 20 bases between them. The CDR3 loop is CAIKQESIFGYTF. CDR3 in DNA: TGTGCCATCAAACAGGAATCTATCTTCGGCTACACCTTC.

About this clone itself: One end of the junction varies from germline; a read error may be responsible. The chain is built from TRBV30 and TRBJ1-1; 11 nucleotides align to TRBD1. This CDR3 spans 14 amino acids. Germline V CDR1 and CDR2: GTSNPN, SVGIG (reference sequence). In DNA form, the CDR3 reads TGTGCCTGGAGTGGGGACAGGGGGAACATTGAAGCTTTCTTT. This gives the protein CAWSGDRGNIEAFF.

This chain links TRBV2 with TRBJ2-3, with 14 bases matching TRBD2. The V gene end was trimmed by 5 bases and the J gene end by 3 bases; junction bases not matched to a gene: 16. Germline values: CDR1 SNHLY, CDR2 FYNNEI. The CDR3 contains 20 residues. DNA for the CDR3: TGTGCCAGCAGTTATCCCCTGACTAGCGGGAGGGGAGGTGCGACAGATACGCAGTATTTT. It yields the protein CASSYPLTSGRGGATDTQYF.

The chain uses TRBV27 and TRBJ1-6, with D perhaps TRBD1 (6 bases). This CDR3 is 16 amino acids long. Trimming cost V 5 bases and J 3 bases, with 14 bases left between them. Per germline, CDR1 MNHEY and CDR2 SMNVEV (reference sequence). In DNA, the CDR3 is TGTGCCAGCAGTCGGGCTAGGACAGACTATAATTCACCCCTCCACTTT. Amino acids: CASSRARTDYNSPLHF.